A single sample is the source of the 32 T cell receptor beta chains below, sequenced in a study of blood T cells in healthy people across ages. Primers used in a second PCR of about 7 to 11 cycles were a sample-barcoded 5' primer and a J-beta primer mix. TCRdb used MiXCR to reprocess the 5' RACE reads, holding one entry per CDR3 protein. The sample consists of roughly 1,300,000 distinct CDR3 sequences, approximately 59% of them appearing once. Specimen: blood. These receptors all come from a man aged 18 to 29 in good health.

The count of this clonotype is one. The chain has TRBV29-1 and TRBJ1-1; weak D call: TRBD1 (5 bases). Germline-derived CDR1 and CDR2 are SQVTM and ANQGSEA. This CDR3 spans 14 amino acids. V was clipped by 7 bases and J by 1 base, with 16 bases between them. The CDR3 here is CSAQGVWGNTEAFF. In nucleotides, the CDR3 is TGCAGCGCCCAGGGAGTATGGGGGAACACTGAAGCTTTCTTT.

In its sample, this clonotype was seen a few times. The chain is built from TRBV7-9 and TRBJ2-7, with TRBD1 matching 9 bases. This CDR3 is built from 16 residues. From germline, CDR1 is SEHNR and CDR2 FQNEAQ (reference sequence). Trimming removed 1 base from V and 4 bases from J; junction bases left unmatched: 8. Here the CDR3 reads CASSLGTGQGIYEQYF. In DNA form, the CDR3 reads TGTGCCAGCAGCTTAGGAACGGGACAGGGAATTTACGAGCAGTACTTC.

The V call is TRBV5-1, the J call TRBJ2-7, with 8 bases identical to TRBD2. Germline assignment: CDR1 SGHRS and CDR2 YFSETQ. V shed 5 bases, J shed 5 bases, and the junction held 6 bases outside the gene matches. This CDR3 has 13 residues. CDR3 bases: TGCGCCAGCAGGAATAGCGGGGCCCACGAGCAGTACTTC. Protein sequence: CASRNSGAHEQYF.

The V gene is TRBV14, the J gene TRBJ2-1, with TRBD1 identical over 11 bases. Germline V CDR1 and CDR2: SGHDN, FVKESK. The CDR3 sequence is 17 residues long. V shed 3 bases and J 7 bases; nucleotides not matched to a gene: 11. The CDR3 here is CASSQREWTGGENEQFF. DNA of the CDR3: TGTGCCAGCAGCCAGAGGGAGTGGACAGGGGGCGAGAATGAGCAGTTCTTC. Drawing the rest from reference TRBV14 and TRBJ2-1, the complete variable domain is EAGVTQFPSHSVIEKGQTVTLRCDPISGHDNLYWYRRVMGKEIKFLLHFVKESKQDESGMPNNRFLAERTGGTYSTLKVQPAELEDSGVYFCASSQREWTGGENEQFFGPGTRLTVL.

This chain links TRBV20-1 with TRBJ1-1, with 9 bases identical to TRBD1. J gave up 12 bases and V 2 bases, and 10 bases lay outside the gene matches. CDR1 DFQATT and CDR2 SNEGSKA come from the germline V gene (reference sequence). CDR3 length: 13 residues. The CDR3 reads CSARPYGTGFPFF. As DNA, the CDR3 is TGCAGTGCTAGACCCTATGGGACAGGGTTTCCTTTCTTT.

The chain's CDR3 is CSARESLGGRGREQYF. The CDR3 nucleotides read TGCAGTGCTAGAGAGTCCCTAGGGGGCAGGGGAAGGGAGCAGTACTTC. V gene TRBV20-1 combines with J gene TRBJ2-7; TRBD1 agrees at 7 bases. Germline V gene lookup returns CDR1 DFQATT and CDR2 SNEGSKA (reference sequence). Trimming cost V 0 bases and J 7 bases; bases outside gene matches: 15. CDR3 length equals 16 residues.

In DNA form, the CDR3 reads TGCGCCAGCAGCTTGGTACGGGCAGGAGATGACGAGCAGTACTTC. It yields the protein CASSLVRAGDDEQYF. The V call is TRBV5-1, the J call TRBJ2-7; D not resolved. Germline V CDR1 and CDR2: SGHRS, YFSETQ. V was shortened by 0 bases and J by 5 bases, with 15 bases between the two germline ends. This CDR3 contains 15 residues.

CDR3 in amino acids: CASSSSRWANVLTF. CDR3 in DNA: TGTGCCAGCAGTTCGTCTAGATGGGCCAACGTCCTGACTTTC. The V gene is TRBV11-2, the J gene TRBJ2-6, with no clear D. Germline CDR1 is SGHAT and CDR2 is FQNNGV. This CDR3 spans 14 amino acids. V was cut by 6 bases and J by 5 bases, with 11 bases left in between.

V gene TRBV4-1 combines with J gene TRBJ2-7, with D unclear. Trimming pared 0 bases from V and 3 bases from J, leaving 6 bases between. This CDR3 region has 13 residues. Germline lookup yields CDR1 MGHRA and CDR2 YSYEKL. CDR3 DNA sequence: TGCGCCAGCAGCCAAGAAGGTTACTACGAGCAGTACTTC. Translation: CASSQEGYYEQYF.

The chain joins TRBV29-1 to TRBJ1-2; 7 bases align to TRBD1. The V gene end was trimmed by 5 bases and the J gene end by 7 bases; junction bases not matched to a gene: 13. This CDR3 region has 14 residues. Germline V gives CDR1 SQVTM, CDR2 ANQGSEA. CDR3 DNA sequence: TGCAGCGTTAGCACCCAGGGGGAACGGGGTGGCTACACCTTC. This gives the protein CSVSTQGERGGYTF.

CDR3 nucleotides: TGCGCCAGCAGATGGGACAGCTCCTACGAGCAGTACTTC. It is translated as CASRWDSSYEQYF. The rearrangement joins TRBV5-1 to TRBJ2-7, with TRBD1 matching 7 bases. J lost 0 bases, V lost 5 bases, and 2 bases had no gene match. This CDR3 has 13 amino acids. From germline, CDR1 is SGHRS and CDR2 YFSETQ.

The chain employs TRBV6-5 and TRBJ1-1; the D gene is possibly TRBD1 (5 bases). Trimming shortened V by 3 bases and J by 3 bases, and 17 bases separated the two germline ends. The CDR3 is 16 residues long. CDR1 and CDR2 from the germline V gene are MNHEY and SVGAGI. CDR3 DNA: TGTGCCAGCAGTTATATTGGGGCAGGGAGGTACACTGAAGCTTTCTTT. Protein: CASSYIGAGRYTEAFF.

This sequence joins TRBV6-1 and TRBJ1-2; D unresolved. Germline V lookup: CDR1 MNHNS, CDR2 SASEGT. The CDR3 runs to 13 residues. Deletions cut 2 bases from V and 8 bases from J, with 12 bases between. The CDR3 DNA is TGTGCCAGCAGTGAATATTTGGCTTGGGGCTACACCTTC. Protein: CASSEYLAWGYTF.

CDR3 DNA: TGTGCCAGCAGCTTATTTGTCGCGGGAGGCGCCTACGAGCAGTACTTC. It specifies CASSLFVAGGAYEQYF. The genes are TRBV7-2 and TRBJ2-7, with 8 bases fitting TRBD2. Unmatched junction bases numbered 8, after V lost 2 bases and J lost 2 bases. This CDR3 has 16 residues. Germline V gene data show CDR1 as SGHTA and CDR2 as FQGNSA.

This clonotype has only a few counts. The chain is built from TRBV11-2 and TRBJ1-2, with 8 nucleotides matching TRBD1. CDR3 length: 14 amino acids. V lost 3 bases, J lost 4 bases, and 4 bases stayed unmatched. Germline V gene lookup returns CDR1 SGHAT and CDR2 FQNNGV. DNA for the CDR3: TGTGCCAGCAGCTTTGGACAGGGTCCCTATGGCTACACCTTC. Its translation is CASSFGQGPYGYTF.

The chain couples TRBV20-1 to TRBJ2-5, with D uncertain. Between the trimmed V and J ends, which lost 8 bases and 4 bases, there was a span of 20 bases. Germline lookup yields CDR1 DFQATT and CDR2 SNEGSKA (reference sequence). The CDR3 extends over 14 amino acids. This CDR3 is CSPARDREVETQYF. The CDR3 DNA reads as TGCAGTCCTGCTAGAGATAGGGAAGTAGAGACCCAGTACTTC.

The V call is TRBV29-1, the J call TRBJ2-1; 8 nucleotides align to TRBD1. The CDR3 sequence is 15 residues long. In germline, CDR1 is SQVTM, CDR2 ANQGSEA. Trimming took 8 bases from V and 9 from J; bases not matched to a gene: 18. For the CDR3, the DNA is TGCAGCTACAATGGCAACGGACAGGGACGGTTTGAGCAGTTCTTC. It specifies CSYNGNGQGRFEQFF.

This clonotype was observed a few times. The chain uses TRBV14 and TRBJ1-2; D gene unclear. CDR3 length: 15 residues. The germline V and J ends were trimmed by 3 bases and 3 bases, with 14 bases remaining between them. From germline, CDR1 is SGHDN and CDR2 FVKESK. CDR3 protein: CASSHPGLGDYGYTF. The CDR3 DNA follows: TGTGCCAGCAGCCATCCCGGTTTGGGAGACTATGGCTACACCTTC.

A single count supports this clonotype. CDR3 in DNA: TGTGCCAGCAGTTACGGGGTCGGGGGGTGGAGAGGTATTGACGAGCAGTACTTC. As protein: CASSYGVGGWRGIDEQYF. This rearrangement joins TRBV6-5 to TRBJ2-4; the match to TRBD2 covers 7 bases. The closer fit of TRBJ2-7 to the DNA end suggests the J call may be wrong. The CDR3 runs 18 residues. Germline CDR1 MNHEY, CDR2 SVGAGI.

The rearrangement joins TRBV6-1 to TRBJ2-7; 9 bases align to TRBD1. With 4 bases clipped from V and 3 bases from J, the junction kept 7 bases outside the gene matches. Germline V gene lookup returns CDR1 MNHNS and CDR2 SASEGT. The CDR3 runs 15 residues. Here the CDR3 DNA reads TGTGCCAGCAGTGCCCGGGACAGGGAACTCTACGAGCAGTACTTC. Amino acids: CASSARDRELYEQYF.

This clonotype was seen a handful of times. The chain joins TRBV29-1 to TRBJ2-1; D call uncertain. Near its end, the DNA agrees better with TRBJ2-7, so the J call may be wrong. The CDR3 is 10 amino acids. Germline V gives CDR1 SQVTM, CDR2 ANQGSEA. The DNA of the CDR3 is TGCAGCGCAATAGCCAATGAGCAGTACTTC. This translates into CSAIANEQYF.

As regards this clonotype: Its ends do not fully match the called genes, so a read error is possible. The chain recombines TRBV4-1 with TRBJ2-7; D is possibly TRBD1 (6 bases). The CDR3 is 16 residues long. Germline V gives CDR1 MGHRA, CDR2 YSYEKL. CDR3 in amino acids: CAGSQEQGLRTYEQYF. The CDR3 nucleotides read TGCGCCGGCAGCCAAGAGCAGGGGCTTAGGACCTACGAGCAGTACTTC.

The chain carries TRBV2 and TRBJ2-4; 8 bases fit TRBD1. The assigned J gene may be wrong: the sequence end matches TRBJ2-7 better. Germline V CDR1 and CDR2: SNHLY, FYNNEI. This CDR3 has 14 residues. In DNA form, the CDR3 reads TGTGCCAGCAGTAATGGTAGGGACAGGTACGAGCAGTACTTC. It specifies CASSNGRDRYEQYF.

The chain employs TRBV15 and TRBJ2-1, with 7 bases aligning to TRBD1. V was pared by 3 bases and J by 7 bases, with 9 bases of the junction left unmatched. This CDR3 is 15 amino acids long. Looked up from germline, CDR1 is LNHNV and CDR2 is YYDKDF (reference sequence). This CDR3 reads CATSSFSGGLNEQFF. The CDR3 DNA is TGTGCCACCAGCAGTTTCTCAGGGGGTCTGAATGAGCAGTTCTTC.

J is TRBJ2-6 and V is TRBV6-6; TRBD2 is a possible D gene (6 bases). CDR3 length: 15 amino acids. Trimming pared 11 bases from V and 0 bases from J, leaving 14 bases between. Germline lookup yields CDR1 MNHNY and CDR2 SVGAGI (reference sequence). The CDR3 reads CAAGRIYSGANVLTF. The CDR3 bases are TGTGCCGCGGGACGGATATACTCTGGGGCCAACGTCCTGACTTTC.

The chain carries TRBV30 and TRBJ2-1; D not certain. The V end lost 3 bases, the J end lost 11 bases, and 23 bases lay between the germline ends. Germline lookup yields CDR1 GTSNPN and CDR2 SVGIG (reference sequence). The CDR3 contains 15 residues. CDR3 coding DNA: TGTGCCTGGAGCCACCCCACGGGCTACGATCCTAAGCAGTTCTTC. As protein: CAWSHPTGYDPKQFF.

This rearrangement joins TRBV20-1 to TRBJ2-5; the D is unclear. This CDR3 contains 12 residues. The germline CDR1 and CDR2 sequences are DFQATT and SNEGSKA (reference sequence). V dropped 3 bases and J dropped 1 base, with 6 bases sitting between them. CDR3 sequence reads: CSASLLQETQYF. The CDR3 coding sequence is TGCAGTGCTAGTTTGCTCCAAGAGACCCAGTACTTC.

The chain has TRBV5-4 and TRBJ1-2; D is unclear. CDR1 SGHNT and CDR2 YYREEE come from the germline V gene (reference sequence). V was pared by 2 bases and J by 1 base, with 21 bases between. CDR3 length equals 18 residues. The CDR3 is CASSFPRRDAKHNYGYTF. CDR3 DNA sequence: TGTGCCAGCAGCTTCCCTCGGCGAGACGCAAAGCATAACTATGGCTACACCTTC.

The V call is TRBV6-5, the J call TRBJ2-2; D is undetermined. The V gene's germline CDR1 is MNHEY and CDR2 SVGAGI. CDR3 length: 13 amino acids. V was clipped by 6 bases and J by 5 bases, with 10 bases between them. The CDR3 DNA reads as TGTGCCAGCAGATCCCCCTTAACCGGGGAGCTGTTTTTT. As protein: CASRSPLTGELFF.

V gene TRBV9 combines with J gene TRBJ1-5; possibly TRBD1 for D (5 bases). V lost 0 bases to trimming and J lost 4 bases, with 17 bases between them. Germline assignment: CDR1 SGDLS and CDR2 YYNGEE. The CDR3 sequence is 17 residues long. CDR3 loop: CASSVGGGGLQNQPQHF. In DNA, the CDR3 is TGTGCCAGCAGCGTAGGTGGGGGAGGGTTGCAGAATCAGCCCCAGCATTTT.

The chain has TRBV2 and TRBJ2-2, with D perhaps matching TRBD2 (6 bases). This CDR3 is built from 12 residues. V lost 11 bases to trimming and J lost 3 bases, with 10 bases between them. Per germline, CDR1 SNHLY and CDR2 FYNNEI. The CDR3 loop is CAGGPYTGELFF. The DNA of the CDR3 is TGTGCCGGAGGGCCCTACACCGGGGAGCTGTTTTTT. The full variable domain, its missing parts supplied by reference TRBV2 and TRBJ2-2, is EPEVTQTPSHQVTQMGQEVILRCVPISNHLYFYWYRQILGQKVEFLVSFYNNEISEKSEIFDDQFSVERPDGSNFTLKIRSTKLEDSAMYFCAGGPYTGELFFGEGSRLTVL.

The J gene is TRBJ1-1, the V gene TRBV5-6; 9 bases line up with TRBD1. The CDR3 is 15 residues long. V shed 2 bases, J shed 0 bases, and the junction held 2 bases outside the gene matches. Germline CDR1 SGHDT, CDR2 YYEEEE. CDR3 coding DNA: TGTGCCAGCAGCTTCGGGACAGGGATGAACACTGAAGCTTTCTTT. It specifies CASSFGTGMNTEAFF.